Listed below are T cell receptor beta chains from one sample, sequenced in a study of T cells in Graves' hyperthyroidism and ophthalmopathy. TCRdb recomputed calls from the multiplex PCR reads with MiXCR, one row per CDR3 protein. The data show a few hundred thousand distinct CDR3 sequences, about half seen once. The sequencing sample was made of peripheral blood or thyroid tissue (not recorded which). All receptors come from a woman aged 18-29 years with Graves' hyperthyroidism. CDR3s include the opening cysteine and the closing phenylalanine or tryptophan. The D gene is left open where the match is weak. Size is stated for part of the rows, as once, few or many counts, or as a class when the clone is expanded.

J: TRBJ1-5; V: TRBV12-3/TRBV12-4; D: TRBD1; size: .; DNA: TGTGCCAGCAGTCTGAGACAGGGTGGCTACGAGCATTTT; CDR3: CASSLRQGGYEHF
J: TRBJ2-5; V: TRBV29-1; D: TRBD2; size: .; DNA: TGCAGCGTTGGGGCCAGTGCTAGCGGGAGTGGCGAGACCCAGTACTTC; CDR3: CSVGASASGSGETQYF
J: TRBJ2-7; V: TRBV7-8; D: .; size: .; DNA: TGTGCCAGCAGCCACAATACAGGGACCTCCTACGAGCAGTACTTC; CDR3: CASSHNTGTSYEQYF
J: TRBJ2-7; V: TRBV5-4; D: .; size: few; DNA: TGTGCCAGCAGTTCGGGACGCAGCTCCTACGAGCAGTACTTC; CDR3: CASSSGRSSYEQYF
J: TRBJ1-1; V: TRBV29-1; D: TRBD1; size: .; DNA: TGCAGCGTTGGGACGGGACAGGGGAACGCTGAAGCTTTCTTT; CDR3: CSVGTGQGNAEAFF
J: TRBJ1-1; V: TRBV20-1; D: .; size: .; DNA: TGCAGTGCTAGAGATGGGGGGTCTGAAGCTTTCTTT; CDR3: CSARDGGSEAFF
J: TRBJ1-4; V: TRBV30; D: TRBD1; size: many; DNA: TGTGCCTGGAGTACCGACAGGGAGGTCGAAAAACTGTTTTTT; CDR3: CAWSTDREVEKLFF
J: TRBJ2-7; V: TRBV29-1; D: TRBD2; size: .; DNA: TGCAGCATAGCTAGCGGGAGCTCCTACGAGCAGTACTTC; CDR3: CSIASGSSYEQYF
J: TRBJ1-5; V: TRBV24-1; D: .; size: .; DNA: TGTGCCACCTCCCGGGGAGGGCCCCAGCATTTT; CDR3: CATSRGGPQHF
J: TRBJ2-5; V: TRBV20-1; D: TRBD2; size: .; DNA: TGCAGTGCTAGACCCGGGACTAGCGGGAGGGAGACCCAGTATTTC; CDR3: CSARPGTSGRETQYF
J: TRBJ2-7; V: TRBV18; D: .; size: few; DNA: TGTGCCAGCTCACCCTGGACAGACTCCTACGAGCAGTACTTC; CDR3: CASSPWTDSYEQYF
J: TRBJ2-2; V: TRBV7-2; D: TRBD1; size: .; DNA: TGTGCCAGCAGTCGACAGGGGACGAGCATCGGGGAGCTGTTTTTT; CDR3: CASSRQGTSIGELFF
J: TRBJ1-1; V: TRBV24-1; D: TRBD1; size: many; DNA: TGTGCCACCAGTGATTCGACAGGGCTTTCAGCTTTCTTT; CDR3: CATSDSTGLSAFF
J: TRBJ2-7; V: TRBV7-2; D: TRBD2; size: .; DNA: TGTGCCAGCAGCTTAGGGTCTCCGGGTCTAGCGGGCCCTGAGCAGTACTTC; CDR3: CASSLGSPGLAGPEQYF
J: TRBJ2-5; V: TRBV15; D: .; size: .; DNA: TGTGCCACCAGCAGTTATAGGGGAGGACAGACCCAGTACTTC; CDR3: CATSSYRGGQTQYF
J: TRBJ2-5; V: TRBV7-9; D: TRBD1; size: .; DNA: TGTGCCAGCAGCCGCACAGGGGACAGGGGTCCCCAGTACTTC; CDR3: CASSRTGDRGPQYF
J: TRBJ2-5; V: TRBV5-1; D: .; size: few; DNA: TGCGCCAGCCTGAAGGACGGGGAAGAGACCCAGTACTTC; CDR3: CASLKDGEETQYF
J: TRBJ1-1; V: TRBV4-1; D: .; size: many; DNA: TGCGCCAGCAGTCCTAGGGGGTGGACCACTGAAGCTTTCTTT; CDR3: CASSPRGWTTEAFF
J: TRBJ2-5; V: TRBV4-2; D: TRBD1; size: .; DNA: TGTGCCAGCAGCCAAGATTTGGGCCGGGACAGGGGGCCGGAGACCCAGTACTTC; CDR3: CASSQDLGRDRGPETQYF
J: TRBJ2-5; V: TRBV7-8; D: .; size: many; DNA: TGTGCCAGCAGCTTAAGACCAATCCAAGAGACCCAGTACTTC; CDR3: CASSLRPIQETQYF
J: TRBJ1-2; V: TRBV20-1; D: .; size: .; DNA: TGCAGTGATTCGGATAACCGGACGTTTTGGGATGGCTACACCTTC; CDR3: CSDSDNRTFWDGYTF
J: TRBJ1-1; V: TRBV12-5; D: .; size: few; DNA: TGTGCTAGTGGTTCCCCCCTGGGGGGGGCTGAGAACACTGAAGCTTTCTTT; CDR3: CASGSPLGGAENTEAFF
J: TRBJ2-7; V: TRBV9; D: .; size: many; DNA: TGTGCCAGAGGGGGGCATTCTTACGAGCAGTACTTC; CDR3: CARGGHSYEQYF
J: TRBJ2-2; V: TRBV10-3; D: TRBD2; size: many; DNA: TGTGCCATCTCTCGGACTAGCGGGAGCCCCGGGGAGCTGTTTTTT; CDR3: CAISRTSGSPGELFF
J: TRBJ2-5; V: TRBV24-1; D: .; size: .; DNA: TGTGCCACCAGTGGGTCTCGGGAGACCCAGTACTTC; CDR3: CATSGSRETQYF
J: TRBJ1-6; V: TRBV4-1; D: .; size: many; DNA: TGCGCCAGCAGCCAAGATCGAGGGAAGCATAATTCACCCCTCCACTTT; CDR3: CASSQDRGKHNSPLHF